This T cell receptor (beta chain) was retrieved from a study of control samples from healthy donors and cancer patients. Profiling relied on immunoSEQ multiplex PCR, and the TCRdb table lists in-frame clones only, not all of them. The sample holds some 130,000 clones; approximately 92% are singletons and the top ten take about 10%. J was trimmed by 0 bases and V by 5 bases; bases with no gene match: 3. Germline V gene data show CDR1 as SNHLY and CDR2 as FYNNEI. This CDR3 has 14 amino acids. This clone was recorded only once. Sequencing used blood. This rearrangement joins TRBV2 to TRBJ1-1, with 7 bases matching TRBD1. The receptor was isolated from a young man in good health. CDR3 sequence: CASSIGQVNTEAFF. The CDR3 coding sequence is TGTGCCAGCAGTATCGGACAGGTGAACACTGAAGCTTTCTTT.